This T cell receptor beta chain was sequenced for a study of cytomegalovirus exposure and HLA in healthy donors. Comments on this clone: The target antigen is unknown.

The V and J ends lost 5 bases and 0 bases respectively, with 13 bases between them. The CDR3 spans 15 residues. The germline V gene has CDR1 SQVTM and CDR2 ANQGSEA. Study-wide points: Accurate prediction of HLA-A and HLA-B alleles (for most subjects) was reportedly achieved from TCR beta sequences. Being productive about 87% or about 30% of the time was typical of most TCR beta V segments in an earlier analysis. Presence/absence analyses assumed roughly uniform sequencing depth across donors.

The PCR was carried out with 60 Vbeta primers and 13 Jbeta primers. Methods used by the authors: An analysis that came later counted 73 million or so unique TCR beta chains, approximately 9.9 million shared. Profiled with immunoSEQ multiplex PCR; TCRdb holds only in-frame clones, not every one. V and J calls plus clone size are reproduced from that table; the DNA served to infer D and trimming. Of nearly 200,000 clones listed, 82% are singletons. The material sequenced was PBMCs. The clonotype originates from a boy between 2 and 10 years old in good health and CMV-seronegative. V is TRBV29-1 and J is TRBJ2-2, with a tentative D call TRBD2 (6 bases). The CDR3 is CSVRAEGSNTGELFF. In DNA form, the CDR3 reads TGCAGCGTTCGGGCGGAGGGCTCGAACACCGGGGAGCTGTTTTTT.